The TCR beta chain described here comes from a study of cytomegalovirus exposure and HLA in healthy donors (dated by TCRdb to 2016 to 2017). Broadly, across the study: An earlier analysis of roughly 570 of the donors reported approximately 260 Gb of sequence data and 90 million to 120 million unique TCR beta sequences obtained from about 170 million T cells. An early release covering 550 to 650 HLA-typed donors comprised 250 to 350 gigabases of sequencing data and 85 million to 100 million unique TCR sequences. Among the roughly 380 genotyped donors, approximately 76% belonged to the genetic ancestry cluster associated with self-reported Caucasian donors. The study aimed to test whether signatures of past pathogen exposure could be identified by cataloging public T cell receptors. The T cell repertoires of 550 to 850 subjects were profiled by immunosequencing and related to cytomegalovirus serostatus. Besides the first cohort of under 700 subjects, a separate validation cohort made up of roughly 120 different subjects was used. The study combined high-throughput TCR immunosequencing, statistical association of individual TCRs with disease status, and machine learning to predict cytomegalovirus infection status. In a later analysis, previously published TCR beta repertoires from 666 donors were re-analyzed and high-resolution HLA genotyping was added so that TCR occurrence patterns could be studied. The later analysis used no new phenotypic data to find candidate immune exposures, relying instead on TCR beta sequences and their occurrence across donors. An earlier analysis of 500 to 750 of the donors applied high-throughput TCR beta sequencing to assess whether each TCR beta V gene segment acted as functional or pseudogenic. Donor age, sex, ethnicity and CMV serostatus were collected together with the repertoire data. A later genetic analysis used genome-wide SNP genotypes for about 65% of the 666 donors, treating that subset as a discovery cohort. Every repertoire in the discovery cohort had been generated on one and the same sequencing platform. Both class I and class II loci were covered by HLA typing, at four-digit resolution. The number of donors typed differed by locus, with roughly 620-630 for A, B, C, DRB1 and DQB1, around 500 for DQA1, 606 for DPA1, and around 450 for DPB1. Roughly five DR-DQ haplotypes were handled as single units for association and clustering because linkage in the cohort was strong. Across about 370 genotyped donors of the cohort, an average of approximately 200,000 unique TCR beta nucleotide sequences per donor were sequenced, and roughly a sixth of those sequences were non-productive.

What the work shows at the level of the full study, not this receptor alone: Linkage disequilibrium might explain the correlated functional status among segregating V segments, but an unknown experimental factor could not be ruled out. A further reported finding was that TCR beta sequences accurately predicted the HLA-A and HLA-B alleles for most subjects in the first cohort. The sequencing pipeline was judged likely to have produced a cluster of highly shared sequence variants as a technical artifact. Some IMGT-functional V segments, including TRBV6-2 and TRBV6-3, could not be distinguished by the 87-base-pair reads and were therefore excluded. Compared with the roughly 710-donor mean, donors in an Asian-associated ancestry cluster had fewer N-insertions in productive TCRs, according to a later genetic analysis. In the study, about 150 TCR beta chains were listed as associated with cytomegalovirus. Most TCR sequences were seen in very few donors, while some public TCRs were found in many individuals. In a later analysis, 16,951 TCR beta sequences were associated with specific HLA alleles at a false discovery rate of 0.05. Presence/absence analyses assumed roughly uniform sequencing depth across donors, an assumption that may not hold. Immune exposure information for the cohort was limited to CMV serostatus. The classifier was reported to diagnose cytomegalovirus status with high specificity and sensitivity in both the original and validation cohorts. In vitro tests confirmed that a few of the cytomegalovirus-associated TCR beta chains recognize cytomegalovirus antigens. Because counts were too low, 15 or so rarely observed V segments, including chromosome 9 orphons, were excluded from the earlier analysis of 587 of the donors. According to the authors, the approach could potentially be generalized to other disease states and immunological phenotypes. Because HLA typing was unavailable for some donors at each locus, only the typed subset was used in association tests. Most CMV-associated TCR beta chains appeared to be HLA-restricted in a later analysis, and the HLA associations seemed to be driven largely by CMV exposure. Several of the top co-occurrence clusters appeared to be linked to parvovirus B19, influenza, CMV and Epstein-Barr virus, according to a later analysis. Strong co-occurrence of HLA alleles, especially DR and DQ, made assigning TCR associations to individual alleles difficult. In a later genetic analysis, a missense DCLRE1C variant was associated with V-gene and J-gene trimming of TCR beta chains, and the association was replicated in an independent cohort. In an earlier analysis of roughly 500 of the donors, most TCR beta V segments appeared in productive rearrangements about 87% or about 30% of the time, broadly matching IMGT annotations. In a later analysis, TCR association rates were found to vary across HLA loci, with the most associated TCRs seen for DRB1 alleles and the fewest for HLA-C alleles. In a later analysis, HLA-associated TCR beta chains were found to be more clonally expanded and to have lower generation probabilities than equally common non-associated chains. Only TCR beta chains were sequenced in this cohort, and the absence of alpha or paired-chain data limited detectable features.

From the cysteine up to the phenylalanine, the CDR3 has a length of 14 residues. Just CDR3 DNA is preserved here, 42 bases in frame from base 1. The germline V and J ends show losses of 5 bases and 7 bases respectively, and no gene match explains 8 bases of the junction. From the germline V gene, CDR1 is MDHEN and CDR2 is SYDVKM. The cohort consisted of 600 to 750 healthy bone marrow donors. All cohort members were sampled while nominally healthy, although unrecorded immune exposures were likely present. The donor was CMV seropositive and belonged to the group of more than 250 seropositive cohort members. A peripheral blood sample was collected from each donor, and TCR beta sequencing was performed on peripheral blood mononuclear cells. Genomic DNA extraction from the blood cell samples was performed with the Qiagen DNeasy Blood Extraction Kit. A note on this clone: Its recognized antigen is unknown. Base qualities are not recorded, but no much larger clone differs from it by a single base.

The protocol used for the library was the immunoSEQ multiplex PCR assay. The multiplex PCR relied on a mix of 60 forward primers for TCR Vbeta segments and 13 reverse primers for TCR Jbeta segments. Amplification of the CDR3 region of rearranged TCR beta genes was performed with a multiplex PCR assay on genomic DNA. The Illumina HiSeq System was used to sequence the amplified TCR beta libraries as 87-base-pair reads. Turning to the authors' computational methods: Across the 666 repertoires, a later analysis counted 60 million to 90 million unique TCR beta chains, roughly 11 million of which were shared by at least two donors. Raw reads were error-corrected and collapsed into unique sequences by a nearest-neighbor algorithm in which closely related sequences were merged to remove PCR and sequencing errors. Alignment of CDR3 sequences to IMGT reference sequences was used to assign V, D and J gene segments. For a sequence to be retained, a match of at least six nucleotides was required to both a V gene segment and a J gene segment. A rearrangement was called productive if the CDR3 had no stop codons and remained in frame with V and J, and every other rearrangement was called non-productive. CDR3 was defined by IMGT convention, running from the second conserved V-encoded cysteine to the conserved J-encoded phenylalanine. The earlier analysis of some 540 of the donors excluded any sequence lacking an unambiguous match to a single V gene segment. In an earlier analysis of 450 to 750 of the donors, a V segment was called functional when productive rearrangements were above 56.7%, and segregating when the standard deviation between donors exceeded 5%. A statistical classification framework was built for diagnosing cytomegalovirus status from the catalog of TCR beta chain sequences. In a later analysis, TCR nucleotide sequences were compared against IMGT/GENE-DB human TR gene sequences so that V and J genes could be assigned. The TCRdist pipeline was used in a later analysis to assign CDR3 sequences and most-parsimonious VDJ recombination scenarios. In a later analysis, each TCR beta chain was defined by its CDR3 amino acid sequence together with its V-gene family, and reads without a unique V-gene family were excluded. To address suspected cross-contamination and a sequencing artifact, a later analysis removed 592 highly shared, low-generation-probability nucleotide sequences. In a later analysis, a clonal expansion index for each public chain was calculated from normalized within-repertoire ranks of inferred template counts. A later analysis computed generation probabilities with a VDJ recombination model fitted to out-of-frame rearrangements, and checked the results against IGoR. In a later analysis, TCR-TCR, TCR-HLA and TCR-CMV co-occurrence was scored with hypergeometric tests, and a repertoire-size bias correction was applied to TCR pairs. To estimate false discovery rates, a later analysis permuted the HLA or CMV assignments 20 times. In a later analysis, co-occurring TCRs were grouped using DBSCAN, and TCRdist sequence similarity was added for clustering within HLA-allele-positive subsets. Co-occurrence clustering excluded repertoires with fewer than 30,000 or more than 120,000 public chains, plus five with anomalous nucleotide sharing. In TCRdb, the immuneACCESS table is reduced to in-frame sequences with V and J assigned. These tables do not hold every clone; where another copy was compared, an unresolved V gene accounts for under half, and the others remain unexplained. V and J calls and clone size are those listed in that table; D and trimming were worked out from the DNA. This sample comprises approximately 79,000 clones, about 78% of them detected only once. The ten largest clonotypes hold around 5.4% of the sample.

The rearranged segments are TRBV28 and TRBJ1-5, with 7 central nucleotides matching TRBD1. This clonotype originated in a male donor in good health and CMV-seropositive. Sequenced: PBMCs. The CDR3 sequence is CASSLQTGTQPQHF. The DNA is TGTGCCAGCAGTCTCCAGACAGGGACCCAGCCCCAGCATTTT.